The 22 T cell receptor beta chains in this list originate from one sample, sequenced in a study of blood T cell repertoires in COVID-19. TCRdb keeps only in-frame clones here, not all; method: immunoSEQ multiplex PCR. The profile covers roughly 200,000 clones, with approximately 90% appearing a single time and over 1% taken by the ten largest. The sample taken for sequencing was PBMCs or T cells enriched from blood (not recorded which). These receptors were taken from a man aged 30 to 45 who had recovered from COVID-19.

This clone was detected once. The chain combines TRBV7-2 with TRBJ2-5; possible D gene TRBD2, 7 bases. The CDR3 has 15 amino acids. Germline CDR1 is SGHTA and CDR2 is FQGNSA. The ends were cut back, 5 bases at V and 3 bases at J, with 16 bases in the middle. CDR3 loop: CASSPVRGGKETQYF. CDR3 DNA sequence: TGTGCCAGCAGCCCAGTCAGGGGAGGGAAAGAGACCCAGTACTTC.

This sequence joins TRBV9 and TRBJ2-3; D is perhaps TRBD2 (5 bases). The CDR3 consists of 12 residues. V was shortened by 7 bases and J by 4 bases, with 10 bases between the two germline ends. Germline V CDR1 and CDR2: SGDLS, YYNGEE. The CDR3, as DNA: TGTGCCAGCGGGAGCGGCTCAGATACGCAGTATTTT. Encoded protein: CASGSGSDTQYF.

The chain combines TRBV19 with TRBJ1-2, with no clear D. The CDR3 covers 14 residues. Germline V gene lookup returns CDR1 LNHDA and CDR2 SQIVND (reference sequence). Trimming took off 5 bases at V and 2 bases at J, with 12 bases between the two ends. The DNA of the CDR3 is TGTGCCAGTAGTGCCGGAGGGTACAACTATGGCTACACCTTC. This translates into CASSAGGYNYGYTF.

J is TRBJ2-3 and V is TRBV13, with TRBD2 matching 8 bases. The trim removed 7 bases at V and 0 bases at J, leaving 12 bases unmatched. CDR3 length: 17 residues. The germline CDR1 and CDR2 sequences are PRHDT and FYEKMQ (reference sequence). CDR3 amino acids: CASNRWSGGSSTDTQYF. The CDR3 bases are TGTGCCAGCAATAGGTGGAGCGGGGGATCTAGCACAGATACGCAGTATTTT. The variable domain in full, with the rest retrieved from reference TRBV13 and TRBJ2-3, is AAGVIQSPRHLIKEKRETATLKCYPIPRHDTVYWYQQGPGQDPQFLISFYEKMQSDKGSIPDRFSAQQFSDYHSELNMSSLELGDSALYFCASNRWSGGSSTDTQYFGPGTRLTVL.

The chain carries TRBV10-2 and TRBJ2-5, with TRBD2 identical over 13 bases. Germline assignment: CDR1 WSHSY and CDR2 SAAADI. The V gene end was trimmed by 10 bases and the J gene end by 4 bases; junction bases not matched to a gene: 3. The CDR3 sequence is 13 residues long. The CDR3 region is CATGTSGIETQYF. CDR3 nucleotide sequence: TGCGCCACCGGGACTAGCGGGATAGAGACCCAGTACTTC.

V usage is TRBV9 and J usage is TRBJ2-7; no clear D gene. V lost 0 bases and J lost 6, with 10 bases in between. CDR3 length equals 13 residues. The V gene's germline CDR1 is SGDLS and CDR2 YYNGEE. This CDR3 reads CASSVGGTGEQYF. DNA of the CDR3: TGTGCCAGCAGCGTAGGAGGTACTGGCGAGCAGTACTTC.

The rearrangement uses TRBV9 and TRBJ2-5; the match to TRBD1 covers 9 bases. The CDR3 has 15 residues. The V segment lost 0 bases and the J segment 1 base; nucleotides outside the gene matches: 1. Germline values: CDR1 SGDLS, CDR2 YYNGEE. Here the CDR3 reads CASSVGDRAQETQYF. CDR3 nucleotide sequence: TGTGCCAGCAGCGTAGGGGACAGGGCCCAAGAGACCCAGTACTTC.

The J gene is TRBJ2-3, the V gene TRBV2, with TRBD2 matching 11 bases. CDR3 length: 15 residues. Trimming at V came to 4 bases and at J to 6 bases, leaving 6 bases not matched to a gene. Looked up from germline, CDR1 is SNHLY and CDR2 is FYNNEI. This CDR3 reads CASSVIAGGKDTQYF. The DNA for the CDR3 is TGTGCCAGCAGTGTGATAGCGGGGGGGAAGGATACGCAGTATTTT.

The genes are TRBV11-2 and TRBJ2-3, with a possible D match to TRBD2 (5 bases). The CDR3 consists of 18 residues. The germline CDR1 and CDR2 sequences are SGHAT and FQNNGV. V was pared by 0 bases and J by 2 bases, with 18 bases between. The DNA of the CDR3 is TGTGCCAGCAGCTTAGAATTTGGTGGGAGTATACACACAGATACGCAGTATTTT. It encodes CASSLEFGGSIHTDTQYF.

This rearrangement joins TRBV6-5 to TRBJ2-7, with TRBD1 matching 8 bases. J gave up 2 bases and V 6 bases, and 9 bases lay outside the gene matches. This CDR3 region has 15 residues. Germline CDR1 is MNHEY and CDR2 is SVGAGI. The CDR3 DNA reads TGTGCCAGCAGAGAGGACAGGGCGCTAACCTACGAGCAGTACTTC. Amino acid sequence: CASREDRALTYEQYF.

This clone was found once. The chain links TRBV10-3 to TRBJ1-1; 9 bases line up with TRBD1. Germline V gene data show CDR1 as ENHRY and CDR2 as SYGVKD. Unmatched junction bases numbered 4, after V lost 8 bases and J lost 3 bases. CDR3 size: 13 residues. CDR3 protein: CAIVRQGDTEAFF. The CDR3 region has the DNA TGTGCCATCGTGCGACAGGGGGACACTGAAGCTTTCTTT.

The chain is built from TRBV5-1 and TRBJ1-2, with 10 bases that match TRBD1. Germline V gene data show CDR1 as SGHRS and CDR2 as YFSETQ. This CDR3 has 16 residues. The V and J ends lost 1 base and 4 bases, in that order; junction bases with no gene match: 7. The chain's CDR3 is CASSLQGTGDLYGYTF. The CDR3 DNA reads TGCGCCAGCAGCTTGCAGGGGACAGGGGACCTCTATGGCTACACCTTC. Complete variable domain (other parts from reference TRBV5-1 and TRBJ1-2): KAGVTQTPRYLIKTRGQQVTLSCSPISGHRSVSWYQQTPGQGLQFLFEYFSETQRNKGNFPGRFSGRQFSNSRSEMNVSTLELGDSALYLCASSLQGTGDLYGYTFGSGTRLTVV.

This sequence joins TRBV19 and TRBJ2-1; tentatively, D is TRBD2 (5 bases). The CDR3 spans 12 residues. Germline lookup yields CDR1 LNHDA and CDR2 SQIVND (reference sequence). Trimming took off 2 bases at V and 8 bases at J, with 7 bases between the two ends. In DNA form, the CDR3 reads TGTGCCAGTAGTATAAGAGGGTATGAGCAGTTCTTC. This sequence encodes CASSIRGYEQFF.

The chain joins TRBV6-2 or TRBV6-3 to TRBJ1-1; no definite D call. V was trimmed by 5 bases and J by 4 bases, leaving 11 bases between them. The CDR3 consists of 13 residues. CDR1 is MNHEY, CDR2 SVGEGT, per germline. CDR3 sequence (DNA): TGTGCCAGCAGTGTCGCCCCGAGCACTGAAGCTTTCTTT. Protein: CASSVAPSTEAFF.

A single count supports this clone. This sample also contains other DNA sequences that code for the same CDR3. The J gene is TRBJ2-7, the V gene TRBV27; 8 nucleotides line up with TRBD1. From germline, CDR1 is MNHEY and CDR2 SMNVEV (reference sequence). V dropped 3 bases and J dropped 2; count of bases not matched to a gene: 3. The CDR3 spans 14 residues. CDR3 in amino acids: CASSFGTGTYEQYF. The CDR3 nucleotides are TGTGCCAGCAGTTTCGGGACAGGAACCTACGAGCAGTACTTC.

DNA of the CDR3: TGTGCCAGCAGCCCGAACCCCGGGAACACTGAAGCTTTCTTT. Encoded protein: CASSPNPGNTEAFF. The chain uses TRBV7-8 and TRBJ1-1; unclear D gene. The CDR3 has 14 amino acids. The V end lost 5 bases, the J end lost 1 base, and 11 bases lay between the germline ends. Germline lookup yields CDR1 SGHVS and CDR2 FQNEAQ.

The V call is TRBV10-1, the J call TRBJ2-7; 7 nucleotides agree with TRBD2. Germline lookup yields CDR1 WNHNN and CDR2 SYGVQD (reference sequence). CDR3 length equals 22 residues. Germline trimming cut 0 bases from V and 1 base from J; bases unmatched to any gene: 24. The CDR3 DNA reads as TGCGCCAGCAGTGAGTCCCTTTCGGGCGGGCGGGAGACCGGGACCGCTTCCTACGAGCAGTACTTC. Amino acids: CASSESLSGGRETGTASYEQYF.

Remarks on this clone: A read error may produce the germline difference seen at one junction end. The chain joins TRBV3-1 (or the pseudogene TRBV3-2) to TRBJ2-2; D perhaps matches TRBD1 (6 bases). CDR3 length: 17 residues. Germline V gene sequence: CDR1 LGHDT, CDR2 YNNKEL (reference sequence). The DNA of the CDR3 is TGTGCCAGCAGCCAAGATTCGGCAGGGGAGAACGCCGGGGAGCTGTTTTTT. Translation: CASSQDSAGENAGELFF.

This chain joins TRBV7-2 and TRBJ2-5; TRBD1 agrees at 8 bases. V dropped 4 bases and J dropped 4; count of bases not matched to a gene: 8. The germline gives CDR1 SGHTA, CDR2 FQGNSA. The CDR3 length is 15 residues. The CDR3 reads CASSWRTGILETQYF. The DNA of the CDR3 is TGTGCCAGCAGCTGGAGGACAGGGATATTAGAGACCCAGTACTTC. The full variable domain, with the rest looked up from reference TRBV7-2 and TRBJ2-5, is GAGVSQSPSNKVTEKGKDVELRCDPISGHTALYWYRQSLGQGLEFLIYFQGNSAPDKSGLPSDRFSAERTGGSVSTLTIQRTQQEDSAVYLCASSWRTGILETQYFGPGTRLLVL.

V is TRBV7-8 and J is TRBJ2-3; 11 bases are a match to TRBD2. Trimming at V came to 3 bases and at J to 6 bases, leaving 8 bases not matched to a gene. CDR1 SGHVS and CDR2 FQNEAQ come from the germline V gene. The CDR3 runs to 16 residues. CDR3 sequence reads: CASSFSLAGGVDTQYF. As DNA, the CDR3 is TGTGCCAGCAGCTTCTCGCTAGCGGGGGGAGTGGATACGCAGTATTTT.

This sequence joins TRBV9 and TRBJ1-2; 9 bases match TRBD1. The V gene's germline CDR1 is SGDLS and CDR2 YYNGEE. The CDR3 covers 14 residues. With V trimmed by 1 base and J by 7 bases, 5 bases remained unmatched. The CDR3 bases are TGTGCCAGCAGCGTATCAGAACAGGGGGCTGGCTACACCTTC. Translating it yields CASSVSEQGAGYTF.

The chain combines TRBV4-1 with TRBJ1-4, with D perhaps TRBD1 (5 bases). The germline V gene has CDR1 MGHRA and CDR2 YSYEKL. Between the trimmed V and J ends, which lost 4 bases and 4 bases, there was a span of 10 bases. The CDR3 contains 14 residues. The CDR3 sequence is CASSRGLLNEKLFF. CDR3 DNA: TGCGCCAGCAGCCGGGGACTGCTTAATGAAAAACTGTTTTTT.